This T cell receptor beta chain originates from a study of T cell changes during pregnancy in multiple sclerosis. Generated by immunoSEQ multiplex PCR, the TCRdb table keeps only in-frame clones and is missing some. The sample yields tens of thousands of clones, about 90% seen once. V was clipped by 5 bases and J by 5 bases, with 18 bases between them. This CDR3 comprises 15 residues. CDR1 and CDR2 from the germline V gene are MNHEY and SMNVEV (reference sequence). This chain uses TRBV27 with TRBJ1-2; TRBD1 is a possible D gene (6 bases). The sample here was peripheral blood, taken in the second trimester of pregnancy. The TCR sequence derives from a female donor in good health, enrolled as a control in a pregnancy study. The CDR3 coding sequence is TGTGCCAGCAGTCTACAGGGATTAGGTGAATATGGCTACACCTTC. Translation gives CASSLQGLGEYGYTF.